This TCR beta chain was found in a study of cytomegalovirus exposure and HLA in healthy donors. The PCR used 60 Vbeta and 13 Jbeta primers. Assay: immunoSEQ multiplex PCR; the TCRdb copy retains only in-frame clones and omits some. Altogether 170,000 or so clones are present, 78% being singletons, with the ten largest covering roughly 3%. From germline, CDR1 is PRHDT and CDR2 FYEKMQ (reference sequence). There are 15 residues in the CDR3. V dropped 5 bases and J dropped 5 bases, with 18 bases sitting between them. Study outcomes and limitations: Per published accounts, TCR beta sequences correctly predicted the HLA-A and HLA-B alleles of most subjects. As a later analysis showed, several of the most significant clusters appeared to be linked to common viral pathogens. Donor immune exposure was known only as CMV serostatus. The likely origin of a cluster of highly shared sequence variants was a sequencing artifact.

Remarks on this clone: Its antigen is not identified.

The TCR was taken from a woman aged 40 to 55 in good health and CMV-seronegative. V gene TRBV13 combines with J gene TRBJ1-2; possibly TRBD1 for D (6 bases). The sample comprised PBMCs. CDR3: CASSPWGGQLYGYTF. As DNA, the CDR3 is TGTGCCAGCAGCCCCTGGGGGGGGCAACTGTATGGCTACACCTTC. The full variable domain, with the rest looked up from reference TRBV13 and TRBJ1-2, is AAGVIQSPRHLIKEKRETATLKCYPIPRHDTVYWYQQGPGQDPQFLISFYEKMQSDKGSIPDRFSAQQFSDYHSELNMSSLELGDSALYFCASSPWGGQLYGYTFGSGTRLTVV.